The rows below give T cell receptor beta chains drawn from one sample of a study of blood T cell repertoires in COVID-19. The data were produced by immunoSEQ multiplex PCR, yet TCRdb's version contains in-frame clones alone and is incomplete. The sample includes about 95,000 clones, 87% seen only once; the top ten take about 18%. Sequencing was performed on peripheral blood. Receptors were obtained from a human donor in a cohort sampled during active COVID-19. Each CDR3 is given with its conserved first and last residue. The D gene is left open where the match is weak. Size tells how often a clone was seen (once, few, many) or the class of an expanded clone, and some rows leave it out.

clone size	V gene	D gene	J gene	CDR3 DNA	CDR3 protein
.	TRBV12-5	.	TRBJ2-2	TGTGCTAGTGGTTTGAACCAGGGGAACACCGGGGAGCTGTTTTTT	CASGLNQGNTGELFF
.	TRBV19	.	TRBJ1-1	TGTGCCAGTAGTATTCGGTTCCCAGGGGTGGGCACTGAAGCTTTCTTT	CASSIRFPGVGTEAFF
.	TRBV5-5	.	TRBJ1-6	TGTGCCAGCAGCTCTCCAGGGGACGCGACCCTCCACTTT	CASSSPGDATLHF
.	TRBV6-5	TRBD2	TRBJ2-1	TGTGCCAGCGGTACTAGCGGGGGGTTCAATGAGCAGTTCTTC	CASGTSGGFNEQFF
.	TRBV25-1	.	TRBJ1-2	TGTGCCAGCAGTGAATTTGGGGAGAACTATGGCTACACCTTC	CASSEFGENYGYTF
.	TRBV28	.	TRBJ2-5	TGTGCCAGCAGTTTATACCTCGGGGAAAAGACCCAGTACTTC	CASSLYLGEKTQYF
once	TRBV5-5	.	TRBJ2-2	TGTGCCAGCAGCTTGGGGCAGGGCGCGAACACCGGGGAGCTGTTTTTT	CASSLGQGANTGELFF
.	TRBV19	.	TRBJ1-4	TGTGCCAGTAGTACCCCTGGTCGCGGGATCAATGAAAAACTGTTTTTT	CASSTPGRGINEKLFF
.	TRBV5-8	TRBD2	TRBJ2-3	TGTGCCAGCAGCCTCGCGGTGTTAGCGGGGGATACAGATACGCAGTATTTT	CASSLAVLAGDTDTQYF
few	TRBV25-1	TRBD1	TRBJ2-2	TGTGCCAGCAGACCTCCCGGGACAGGGGTGTTCGGGGAGCTGTTTTTT	CASRPPGTGVFGELFF
.	TRBV4-1	.	TRBJ1-6	TGCGCCAGCAGCCAAGTACCAGGGAAGAGGACACCCCTCCACTTT	CASSQVPGKRTPLHF
.	TRBV9	.	TRBJ1-6	TGTGCCAGCAGCGACGGTTCCAACTCCCCCATATCACCCCTCCACTTT	CASSDGSNSPISPLHF
few	TRBV28	.	TRBJ2-7	TGTGCCATCGGAAGTGAGGGTGTAGCCTACGAGCAGTACTTC	CAIGSEGVAYEQYF
.	TRBV19	.	TRBJ2-1	TGTGCCAGTAGTACAAGGACAGCCGGGGGGCGTTACAATGAGCAGTTCTTC	CASSTRTAGGRYNEQFF
.	TRBV7-9	.	TRBJ2-5	TGTGCCAGCAGCTTGGGGCTAGCAGGGGCGGAGACCCAGTACTTC	CASSLGLAGAETQYF
.	TRBV5-6	TRBD1	TRBJ2-2	TGTGCCAGCAGCCCCCGCCCCGGACAGGGCGGCACCGGGGAGCTGTTTTTT	CASSPRPGQGGTGELFF
few	TRBV7-3	.	TRBJ2-2	TGTGCCAGCAGCTTACCCAGCGGATCAAACACCGGGGAGCTGTTTTTT	CASSLPSGSNTGELFF
.	TRBV5-1	.	TRBJ2-3	TGCGCCAGCAGTACGGACAGCTATGACACAGATACGCAGTATTTT	CASSTDSYDTDTQYF
.	TRBV10-3	.	TRBJ1-1	TGTGCCATCAGTGAGTCGGGCACAGAGAACACTGAAGCTTTCTTT	CAISESGTENTEAFF
.	TRBV6-4	TRBD2	TRBJ2-1	TGTGCCAGCAGTGAGGGCGGGGGACCCTACAATGAGCAGTTCTTC	CASSEGGGPYNEQFF
.	TRBV5-1	.	TRBJ2-2	TGCGCCAGCAGCCTCAACCCGACGGGAAACACCGGGGAGCTGTTTTTT	CASSLNPTGNTGELFF
.	TRBV13	.	TRBJ2-3	TGTGCCAGCAGCTTATGGGGGGAGGTCACAGATACGCAGTATTTT	CASSLWGEVTDTQYF
.	TRBV6-5	.	TRBJ1-4	TGTGCCAGCAGGACAACGGGACAAGCCGAAAAACTGTTTTTT	CASRTTGQAEKLFF
few	TRBV18	.	TRBJ1-5	TGTGCCAGCTCACCATCGGGAGCGAGGGGTGGCGATCAGCCCCAGCATTTT	CASSPSGARGGDQPQHF
.	TRBV7-2	TRBD2	TRBJ2-5	TGTGCCAGCAGCTTTACTAGCGGGGGACAAGAGACCCAGTACTTC	CASSFTSGGQETQYF